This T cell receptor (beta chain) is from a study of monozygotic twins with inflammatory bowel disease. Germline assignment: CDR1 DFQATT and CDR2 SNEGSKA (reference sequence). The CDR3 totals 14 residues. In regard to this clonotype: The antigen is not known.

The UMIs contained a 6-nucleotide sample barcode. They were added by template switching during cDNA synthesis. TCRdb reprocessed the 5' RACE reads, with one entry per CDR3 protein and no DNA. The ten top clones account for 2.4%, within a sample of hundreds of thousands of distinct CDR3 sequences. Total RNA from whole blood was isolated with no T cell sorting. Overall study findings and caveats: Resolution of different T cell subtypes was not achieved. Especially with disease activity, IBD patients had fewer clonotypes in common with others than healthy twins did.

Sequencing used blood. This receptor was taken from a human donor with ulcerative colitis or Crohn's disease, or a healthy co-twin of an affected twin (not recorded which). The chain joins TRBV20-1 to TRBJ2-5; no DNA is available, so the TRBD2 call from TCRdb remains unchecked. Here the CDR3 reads CSAAPGLAFEGPRF.